The 25 T cell receptor beta chains presented below share a single source sample, sequenced in a study of spatial heterogeneity in lung cancer. Specified time point: blood at routine non-recurrence follow-up after resection. Unsorted whole RNA samples from tumor, nontumor lung or frozen PBMC were sequenced. TCRdb re-called the 5' RACE reads through MiXCR, storing one row per CDR3 protein. The sample shows tens of thousands of distinct CDR3 sequences, less than 9.5% of them seen only once. Source: PBMCs, taken at follow-up. All receptors derive from a female donor with early-stage non-small cell lung cancer.

This clonotype was seen ten or more times. The chain combines TRBV10-1 with TRBJ2-2; possibly TRBD1 for D (6 bases). Germline V gives CDR1 WNHNN, CDR2 SYGVQD (reference sequence). Trimming took 4 bases from V and 0 from J, leaving 9 bases between them. The CDR3 sequence is 15 residues long. DNA of the CDR3: TGCGCCAGCAGTGCGGCAGGGGCGAACACCGGGGAGCTGTTTTTT. Amino acid sequence: CASSAAGANTGELFF.

The rearrangement joins TRBV15 to TRBJ2-3; D is undetermined. From germline, CDR1 is LNHNV and CDR2 YYDKDF (reference sequence). The CDR3 has 13 residues. The ends were cut back, 0 bases at V and 5 bases at J, with 6 bases in the middle. The CDR3 region is CATSRERLDTQYF. CDR3 DNA: TGTGCCACCAGCAGAGAAAGGTTAGATACGCAGTATTTT.

This chain connects TRBV6-2 or TRBV6-3 to TRBJ1-5; maybe TRBD1 (5 bases). This CDR3 has 13 amino acids. Germline V lookup: CDR1 MNHEY, CDR2 SVGEGT. Trimming left V 4 bases short and J 6 bases short, with 10 bases between. CDR3 region: CASSFWGTQPQHF. DNA of the CDR3: TGTGCCAGCAGTTTTTGGGGGACTCAGCCCCAGCATTTT.

By share of the sample, this clonotype is medium-sized. This chain uses TRBV28 with TRBJ1-1; no clear D. Germline values: CDR1 MDHEN, CDR2 SYDVKM. V was trimmed by 1 base and J by 6 bases, leaving 12 bases between them. The CDR3 length is 14 residues. The chain's CDR3 is CASSLSWERAEAFF. CDR3 bases: TGTGCCAGCAGTTTATCTTGGGAGCGGGCTGAAGCTTTCTTT.

CDR3 DNA sequence: TGTGCCAGCTTACTAGCGGTGAGCTCCTACGAGCAGTACTTC. Residues: CASLLAVSSYEQYF. The V and J genes are TRBV21-1 and TRBJ2-7; the D call of TRBD2 is as the table states it, not checked on the DNA. TRBV21-1 is tagged as a pseudogene. The CDR3 is 14 residues long.

The chain carries TRBV7-9 and TRBJ1-1, with D perhaps matching TRBD1 (6 bases). Germline loops: CDR1 SEHNR, CDR2 FQNEAQ (reference sequence). The CDR3 extends over 14 amino acids. Deletions cut 3 bases from V and 3 bases from J, with 11 bases between. CDR3 bases: TGTGCCAGCAGCTTTTTTCAGGGGTACACTGAAGCTTTCTTT. Its translation is CASSFFQGYTEAFF.

The chain links TRBV4-1 to TRBJ1-2, with 7 positions matching TRBD1. Germline V lookup: CDR1 MGHRA, CDR2 YSYEKL. The CDR3 has 14 residues. V was clipped by 6 bases and J by 5 bases; unmatched bases: 9. CDR3 DNA: TGCGCCAGCAGTACTGGGACAGACGTTTATGGCTACACCTTC. It specifies CASSTGTDVYGYTF.

This clonotype was recorded a few times. This chain joins TRBV7-2 and TRBJ2-5; 8 nucleotides align to TRBD2. In germline, CDR1 is SGHTA, CDR2 FQGNSA. V trimming: 4 bases; J trimming: 4 bases; junction bases outside the gene matches: 17. CDR3 length: 18 residues. CDR3 nucleotide sequence: TGTGCCAGCAGCTCCCAGGCCGGCCGGGGGGGCCTTGGAGAGACCCAGTACTTC. Protein sequence: CASSSQAGRGGLGETQYF.

The CDR3 DNA reads TGCGCCAGCAGCTTGGTTGGGACAGTCGAAGCTTTCTTT. Its translation: CASSLVGTVEAFF. The chain has TRBV5-1 and TRBJ1-1; TRBD1 agrees at 7 bases. CDR1 SGHRS and CDR2 YFSETQ come from the germline V gene. The CDR3 length is 13 residues. The trim removed 0 bases at V and 8 bases at J, leaving 4 bases unmatched.

This clonotype occurred many times. The gene calls are TRBV5-5 and TRBJ2-7; the match to TRBD2 covers 7 bases. This CDR3 has 13 residues. V dropped 1 base and J dropped 3; count of bases not matched to a gene: 1. Germline-derived CDR1 and CDR2 are SGHKS and YYEKEE (reference sequence). The CDR3, as DNA: TGTGCCAGCAGCTTGTGGGGGGGCTACGAGCAGTACTTC. This sequence encodes CASSLWGGYEQYF.

The CDR3 DNA is TGTGCCAGCTCACCAGGGCAGAGGGATGGCTACACCTTC. Its protein product is CASSPGQRDGYTF. The chain links TRBV18 to TRBJ1-2; D gene ambiguous. Trimming took 2 bases from V and 6 from J, leaving 10 bases between them. Looked up from germline, CDR1 is KGHSH and CDR2 is LQKENI. The CDR3 has 13 amino acids.

In its sample, this clonotype was seen a few times. The V call is TRBV9, the J call TRBJ2-2; D is unresolved. Per the germline V gene, CDR1 is SGDLS and CDR2 is YYNGEE. Trimming stripped 3 bases from V and 4 bases from J, with 13 bases between. The CDR3 loop spans 15 amino acids. Here the CDR3 reads CASSGGGEITGELFF. DNA of the CDR3: TGTGCCAGCAGCGGAGGTGGGGAAATCACCGGGGAGCTGTTTTTT.

This clonotype was seen many times. The chain combines TRBV7-2 with TRBJ1-5, with unresolved D. Germline CDR1 is SGHTA and CDR2 is FQGNSA. Trimming removed 4 bases at V and 2 bases at J, with 12 bases between. The CDR3 runs 15 residues. The CDR3 DNA sequence: TGTGCCAGCAGCTCCCCGGGGTTAGGCAATCAGCCCCAGCATTTT. Its protein is CASSSPGLGNQPQHF.

This clonotype was counted a few times. The V gene is TRBV6-5, the J gene TRBJ1-4, with D hard to call. CDR1 is MNHEY and CDR2 is SVGAGI in the germline V gene. Trimming took off 2 bases at V and 4 bases at J, with 11 bases between the two ends. The CDR3 covers 15 residues. Written as DNA, the CDR3 is TGTGCCAGCAGTTACGGGTCCACTAGTAATGAAAAACTGTTTTTT. Residues: CASSYGSTSNEKLFF.

This clonotype was seen only a few times. The gene calls are TRBV6-5 and TRBJ1-1; D gene unclear. In germline, CDR1 is MNHEY, CDR2 SVGAGI. V was pared by 3 bases and J by 4 bases, with 9 bases between. This CDR3 region has 13 residues. CDR3 DNA sequence: TGTGCCAGCAGTTATAACGACGGCACTGAAGCTTTCTTT. This sequence encodes CASSYNDGTEAFF.

V is TRBV6-2 or TRBV6-3 and J is TRBJ2-3; tentative D call: TRBD1 (6 bases). The germline V and J ends were trimmed by 6 bases and 2 bases, with 12 bases remaining between them. The CDR3 runs to 14 residues. In germline, CDR1 is MNHEY, CDR2 SVGEGT. Here the CDR3 reads CASSSGQITDTQYF. CDR3 in DNA: TGTGCCAGCAGCTCCGGACAGATCACAGATACGCAGTATTTT.

This clonotype was detected a few times. The rearrangement links TRBV20-1 to TRBJ1-1; 8 bases align to TRBD1. V lost 5 bases, J lost 1 base, and 6 bases stayed unmatched. This CDR3 region has 14 residues. The germline gives CDR1 DFQATT, CDR2 SNEGSKA (reference sequence). CDR3 sequence (DNA): TGCAGTGCTGATACCGGGACAGGGAACACTGAAGCTTTCTTT. It is translated as CSADTGTGNTEAFF.

This clonotype was seen only a few times. This sequence joins TRBV7-9 and TRBJ2-7; possible D gene TRBD2, 6 bases. CDR1 SEHNR and CDR2 FQNEAQ come from the germline V gene (reference sequence). This CDR3 spans 16 amino acids. Trimming removed 4 bases from V and 0 bases from J, with 16 bases in between. In DNA form, the CDR3 reads TGTGCCAGCAGCTCCCCAGGGACTCGTAGCTCCTACGAGCAGTACTTC. As protein: CASSSPGTRSSYEQYF.

This clonotype appeared many times. The chain couples TRBV28 to TRBJ2-2; the match to TRBD2 covers 7 bases. The ends lost 6 bases at V and 5 bases at J; junction bases unmatched: 9. Per the germline V gene, CDR1 is MDHEN and CDR2 is SYDVKM. This CDR3 is 15 amino acids long. The CDR3 DNA follows: TGTGCCAGCAGGGATGGGGAGGGCCAAACCGGGGAGCTGTTTTTT. Translated: CASRDGEGQTGELFF. Together with reference TRBV28 and TRBJ2-2, the CDR3 gives the full variable domain: DVKVTQSSRYLVKRTGEKVFLECVQDMDHENMFWYRQDPGLGLRLIYFSYDVKMKEKGDIPEGYSVSREKKERFSLILESASTNQTSMYLCASRDGEGQTGELFFGEGSRLTVL.

This chain joins TRBV18 and TRBJ2-4, with 8 bases matching TRBD1. CDR1 and CDR2 from the germline V gene are KGHSH and LQKENI. Trimming cost V 4 bases and J 7 bases; bases outside gene matches: 9. The CDR3 runs to 15 residues. The CDR3 loop is CASSLRTGLENIQYF. The CDR3 region has the DNA TGTGCCAGCTCACTACGGACAGGGTTAGAGAACATTCAGTACTTC.

The chain joins TRBV20-1 to TRBJ1-2; perhaps TRBD1 as D (6 bases). The CDR3 is 16 residues long. V lost 6 bases, J lost 12 bases, and 32 bases lay in between. Looked up from germline, CDR1 is DFQATT and CDR2 is SNEGSKA (reference sequence). CDR3: CSAPGRPRGVMPGHTF. In nucleotides, the CDR3 is TGCAGTGCGCCCGGCCGCCCCAGGGGCGTAATGCCAGGTCACACCTTC.

This clonotype has only a few counts. The rearrangement joins TRBV20-1 to TRBJ1-5; TRBD1 matches at 8 bases. This CDR3 is built from 14 residues. V lost 5 bases and J lost 3; bases outside the gene matches: 6. The germline CDR1 and CDR2 sequences are DFQATT and SNEGSKA (reference sequence). DNA for the CDR3: TGCAGTGCTTTTGACAGGGGCCTCAATCAGCCCCAGCATTTT. Encoded protein: CSAFDRGLNQPQHF.

This clonotype was detected many times. The chain links TRBV10-3 to TRBJ1-2; D might be TRBD1 (6 bases). The CDR3 runs 12 residues. Germline-derived CDR1 and CDR2 are ENHRY and SYGVKD. V lost 10 bases, J lost 6 bases, and 15 bases lay in between. For the CDR3, the DNA is TGTGCCACGTCTGCCACAGGGAATGGCTACACCTTC. Residues: CATSATGNGYTF.

The chain carries TRBV14 and TRBJ1-1; D call uncertain. The germline V and J ends were trimmed by 3 bases and 0 bases, with 11 bases remaining between them. CDR1 is SGHDN, CDR2 FVKESK, per germline. This CDR3 has 15 amino acids. The CDR3 sequence: CASSQGQRLNTEAFF. The CDR3 DNA follows: TGTGCCAGCAGCCAGGGTCAGAGATTGAACACTGAAGCTTTCTTT.

This chain uses TRBV11-2 with TRBJ2-1, with TRBD2 as a possible D gene (6 bases). V was shortened by 4 bases and J by 5 bases, with 15 bases between the two germline ends. This CDR3 spans 15 amino acids. CDR1 SGHAT and CDR2 FQNNGV come from the germline V gene. The CDR3 sequence is CASSSSGRLNNEQFF. The DNA of the CDR3 is TGTGCCAGCAGCTCGTCGGGGAGGCTAAACAATGAGCAGTTCTTC.